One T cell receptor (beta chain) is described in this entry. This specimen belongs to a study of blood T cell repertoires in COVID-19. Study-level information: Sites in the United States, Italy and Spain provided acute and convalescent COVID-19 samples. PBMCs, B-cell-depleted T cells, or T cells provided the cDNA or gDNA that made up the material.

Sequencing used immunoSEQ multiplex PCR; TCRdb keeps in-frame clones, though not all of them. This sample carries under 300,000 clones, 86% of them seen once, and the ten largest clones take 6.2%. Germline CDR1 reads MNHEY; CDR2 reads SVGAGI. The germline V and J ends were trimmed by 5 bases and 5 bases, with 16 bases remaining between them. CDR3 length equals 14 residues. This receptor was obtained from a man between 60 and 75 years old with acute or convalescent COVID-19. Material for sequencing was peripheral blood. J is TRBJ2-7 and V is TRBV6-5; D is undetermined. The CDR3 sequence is CASSLRHRRDEQYF. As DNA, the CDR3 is TGTGCCAGCAGTCTCAGACATCGACGTGACGAGCAGTACTTC.